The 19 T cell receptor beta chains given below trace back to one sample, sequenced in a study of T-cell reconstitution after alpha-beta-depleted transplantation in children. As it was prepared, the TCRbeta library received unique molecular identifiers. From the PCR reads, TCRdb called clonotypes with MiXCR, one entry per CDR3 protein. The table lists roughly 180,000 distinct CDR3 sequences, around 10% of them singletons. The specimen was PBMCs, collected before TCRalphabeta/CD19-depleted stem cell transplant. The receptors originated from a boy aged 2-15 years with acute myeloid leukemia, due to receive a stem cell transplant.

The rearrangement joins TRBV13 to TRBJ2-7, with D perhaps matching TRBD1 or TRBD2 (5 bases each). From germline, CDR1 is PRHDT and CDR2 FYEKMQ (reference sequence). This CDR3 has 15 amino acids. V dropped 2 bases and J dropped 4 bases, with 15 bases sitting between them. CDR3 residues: CASSLWGAGGYEQYF. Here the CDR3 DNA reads TGTGCCAGCAGCTTATGGGGTGCTGGGGGTTACGAGCAGTACTTC.

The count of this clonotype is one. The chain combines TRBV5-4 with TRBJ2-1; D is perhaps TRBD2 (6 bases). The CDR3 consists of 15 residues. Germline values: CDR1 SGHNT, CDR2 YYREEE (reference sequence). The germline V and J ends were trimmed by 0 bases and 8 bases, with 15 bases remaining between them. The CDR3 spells CASSLEVAREDEQFF. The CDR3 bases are TGTGCCAGCAGCTTGGAGGTAGCAAGGGAGGATGAGCAGTTCTTC.

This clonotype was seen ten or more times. This CDR3 reads CASSRGESQPQHF. CDR3 nucleotide sequence: TGTGCCAGCTCACGTGGGGAGAGTCAGCCCCAGCATTTT. V is TRBV18 and J is TRBJ1-5; D unresolved. V lost 4 bases and J lost 6, with 10 bases in between. CDR3 size: 13 residues. CDR1 is KGHSH and CDR2 is LQKENI in the germline V gene.

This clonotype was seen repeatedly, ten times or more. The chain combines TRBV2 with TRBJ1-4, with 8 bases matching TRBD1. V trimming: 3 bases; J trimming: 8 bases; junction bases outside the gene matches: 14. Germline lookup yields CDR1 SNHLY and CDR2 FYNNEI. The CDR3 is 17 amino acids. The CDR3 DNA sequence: TGTGCCAGCAGTGATCTCCTCCGGACAGGGCGGGGGGAAAAACTGTTTTTT. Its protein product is CASSDLLRTGRGEKLFF.

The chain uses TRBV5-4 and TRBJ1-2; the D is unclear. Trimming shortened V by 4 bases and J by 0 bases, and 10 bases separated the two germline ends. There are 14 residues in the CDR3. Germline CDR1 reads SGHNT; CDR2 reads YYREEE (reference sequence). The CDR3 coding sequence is TGTGCCAGCAGCATAGCACTAGCTAACTATGGCTACACCTTC. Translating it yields CASSIALANYGYTF.

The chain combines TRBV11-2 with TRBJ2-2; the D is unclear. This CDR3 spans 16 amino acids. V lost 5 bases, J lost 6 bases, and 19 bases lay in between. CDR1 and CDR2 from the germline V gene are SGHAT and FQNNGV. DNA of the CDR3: TGTGCCAGCAGCCTCGGACGGCGCGAGATCTCCGGGGAGCTGTTTTTT. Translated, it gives CASSLGRREISGELFF.

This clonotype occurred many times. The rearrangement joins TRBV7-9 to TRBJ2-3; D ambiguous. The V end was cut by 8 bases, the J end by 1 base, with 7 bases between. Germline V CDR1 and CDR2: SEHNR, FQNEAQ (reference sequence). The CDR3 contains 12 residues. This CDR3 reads CASGSRTDTQYF. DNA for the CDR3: TGTGCCAGCGGGTCCCGCACAGATACGCAGTATTTT.

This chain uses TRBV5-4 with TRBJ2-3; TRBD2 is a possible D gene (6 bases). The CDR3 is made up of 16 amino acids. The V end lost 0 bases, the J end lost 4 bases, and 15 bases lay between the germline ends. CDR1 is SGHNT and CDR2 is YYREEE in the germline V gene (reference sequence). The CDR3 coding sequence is TGTGCCAGCAGCTTGGGCGGGGCCTCGAGTGCAGATACGCAGTATTTT. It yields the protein CASSLGGASSADTQYF.

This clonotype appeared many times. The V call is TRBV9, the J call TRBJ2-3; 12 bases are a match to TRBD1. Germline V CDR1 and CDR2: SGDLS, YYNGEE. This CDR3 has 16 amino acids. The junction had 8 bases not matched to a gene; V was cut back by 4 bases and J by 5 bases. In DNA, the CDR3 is TGTGCCAGCAGCCCTCCTCGGGACAGGGGGCAAGATACGCAGTATTTT. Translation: CASSPPRDRGQDTQYF.

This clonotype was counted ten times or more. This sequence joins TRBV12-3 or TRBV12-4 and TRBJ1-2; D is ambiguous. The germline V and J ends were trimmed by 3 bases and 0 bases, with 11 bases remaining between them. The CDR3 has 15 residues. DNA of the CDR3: TGTGCCAGCAGTTTTCAAGGCTCGCCTAACTATGGCTACACCTTC. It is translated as CASSFQGSPNYGYTF.

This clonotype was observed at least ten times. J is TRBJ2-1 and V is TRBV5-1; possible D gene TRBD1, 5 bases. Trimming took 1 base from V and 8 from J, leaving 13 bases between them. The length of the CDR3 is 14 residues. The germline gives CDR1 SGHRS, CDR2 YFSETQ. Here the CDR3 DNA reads TGCGCCAGCAGCTTGATAGGGGAAGGCGATGAGCAGTTCTTC. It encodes CASSLIGEGDEQFF.

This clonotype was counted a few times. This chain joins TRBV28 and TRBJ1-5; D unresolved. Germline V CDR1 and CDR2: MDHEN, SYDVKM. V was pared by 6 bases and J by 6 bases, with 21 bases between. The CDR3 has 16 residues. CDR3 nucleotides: TGTGCCAGCAGCCCTCACGGTCCCGCCGCCGGTCAGCCCCAGCATTTT. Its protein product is CASSPHGPAAGQPQHF.

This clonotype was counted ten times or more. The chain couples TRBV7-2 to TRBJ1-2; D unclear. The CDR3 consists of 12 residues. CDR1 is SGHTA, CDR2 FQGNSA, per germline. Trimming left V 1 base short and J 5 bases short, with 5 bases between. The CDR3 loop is CASSLGVYGYTF. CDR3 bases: TGTGCCAGCAGCTTAGGAGTATATGGCTACACCTTC.

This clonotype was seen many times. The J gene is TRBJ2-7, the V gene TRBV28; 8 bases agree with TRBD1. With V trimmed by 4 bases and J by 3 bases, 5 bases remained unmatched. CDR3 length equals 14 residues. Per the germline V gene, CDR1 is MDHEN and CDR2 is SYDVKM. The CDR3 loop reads CASSYADRDYEQYF. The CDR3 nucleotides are TGTGCCAGCAGTTACGCGGACAGGGACTACGAGCAGTACTTC.

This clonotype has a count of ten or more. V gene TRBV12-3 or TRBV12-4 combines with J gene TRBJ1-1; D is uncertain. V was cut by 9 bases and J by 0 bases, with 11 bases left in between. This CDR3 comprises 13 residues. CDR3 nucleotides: TGTGCCAGTGCACAGTACATGAACACTGAAGCTTTCTTT. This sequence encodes CASAQYMNTEAFF.

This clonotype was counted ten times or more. CDR3 loop: CASTRGSNYGYTF. In nucleotides, the CDR3 is TGTGCCAGCACACGCGGCAGCAACTATGGCTACACCTTC. This chain links TRBV25-1 with TRBJ1-2; D is undetermined. The length of the CDR3 is 13 residues. Deletions cut 7 bases from V and 2 bases from J, with 11 bases between. Germline CDR1 is MGHDK and CDR2 is SYGVNS.

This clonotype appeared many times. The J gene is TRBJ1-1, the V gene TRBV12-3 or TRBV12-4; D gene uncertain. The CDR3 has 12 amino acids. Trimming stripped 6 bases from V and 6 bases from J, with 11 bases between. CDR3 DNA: TGTGCCAGCAGCCATTCGAGGGCTGAAGCTTTCTTT. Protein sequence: CASSHSRAEAFF.

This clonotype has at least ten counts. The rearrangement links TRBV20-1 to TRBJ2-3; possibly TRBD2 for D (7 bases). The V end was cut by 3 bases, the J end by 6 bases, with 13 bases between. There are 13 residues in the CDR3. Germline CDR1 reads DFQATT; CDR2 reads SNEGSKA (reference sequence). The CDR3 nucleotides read TGCAGTGCTAGTGCGGGGGCCGAGGATACGCAGTATTTT. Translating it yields CSASAGAEDTQYF.

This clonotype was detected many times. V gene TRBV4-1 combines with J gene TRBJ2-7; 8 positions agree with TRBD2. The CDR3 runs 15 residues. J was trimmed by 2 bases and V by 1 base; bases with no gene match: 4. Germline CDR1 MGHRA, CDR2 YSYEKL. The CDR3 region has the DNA TGCGCCAGCAGCCAAGTGGGCGGGAGGACCTACGAGCAGTACTTC. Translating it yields CASSQVGGRTYEQYF.